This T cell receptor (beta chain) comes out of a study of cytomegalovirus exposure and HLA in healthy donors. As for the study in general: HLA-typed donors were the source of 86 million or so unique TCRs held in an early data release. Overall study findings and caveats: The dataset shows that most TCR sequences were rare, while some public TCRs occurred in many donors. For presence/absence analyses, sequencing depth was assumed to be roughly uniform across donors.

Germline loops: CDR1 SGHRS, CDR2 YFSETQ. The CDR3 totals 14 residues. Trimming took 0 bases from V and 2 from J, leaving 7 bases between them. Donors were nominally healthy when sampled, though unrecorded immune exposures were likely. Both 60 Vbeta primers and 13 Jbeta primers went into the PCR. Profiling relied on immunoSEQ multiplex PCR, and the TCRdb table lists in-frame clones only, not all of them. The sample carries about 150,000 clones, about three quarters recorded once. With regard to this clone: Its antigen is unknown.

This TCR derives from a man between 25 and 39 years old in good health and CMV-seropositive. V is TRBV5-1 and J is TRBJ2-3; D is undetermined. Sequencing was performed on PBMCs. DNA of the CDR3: TGCGCCAGCAGCTTGGCCATCCCCACAGATACGCAGTATTTT. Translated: CASSLAIPTDTQYF.